This T cell receptor beta chain was found in a study of cytomegalovirus exposure and HLA in healthy donors (dated by TCRdb to 2015 to 2018). Some background on the complete study: An earlier analysis of approximately 640 of the donors reported approximately 290 Gb of sequence data and more than 90 million unique TCR beta sequences from roughly 200 million T cells. An early release that covered several hundred HLA-typed donors contained about 300 gigabases of sequencing data and 65 million to 100 million unique TCR sequences. Of the 300 to 450 genotyped donors, approximately 80% fell in the genetic ancestry cluster associated with self-reported Caucasian donors. The study aimed to test whether cataloging public T cell receptors could reveal signatures of past pathogen exposure. The study used immunosequencing to profile the T cell repertoires of some 600 subjects and linked those repertoires to cytomegalovirus serostatus. Along with the approximately 650-subject first cohort, a separate validation cohort of over 90 different subjects was used. The study combined high-throughput TCR immunosequencing, statistical association of individual TCRs with disease status, and machine learning to predict cytomegalovirus infection status. In a later analysis, previously published TCR beta repertoires from more than 500 donors were re-analyzed and high-resolution HLA genotyping was added so that TCR occurrence patterns could be studied. Rather than drawing on any new phenotypic data, the later analysis identified candidate immune exposures from TCR beta sequences and the way those sequences occurred across donors. An earlier analysis of around 580 of the donors used high-throughput TCR beta sequencing to judge whether each TCR beta V gene segment behaved as functional or pseudogenic. Donor age, sex, ethnicity and CMV serostatus were collected together with the repertoire data. A later genetic analysis took genome-wide SNP genotypes for about 55% of the roughly 670 donors and used that subset as a discovery cohort. Every repertoire in the discovery cohort had been generated on one and the same sequencing platform. Both class I and class II loci were covered by HLA typing, at four-digit resolution. Typing coverage differed by locus: A, B, C, DRB1 and DQB1 were typed in roughly 620-630 donors, DQA1 in about 500, DPA1 in around 610, and DPB1 in around 490. Four to six DR-DQ haplotypes were handled as single units for association and clustering, since linkage in the cohort was strong. Among some 400 genotyped donors of the cohort, an average of around 250,000 unique TCR beta nucleotide sequences was sequenced per donor, of which about 18% were non-productive.

Paper-wide results and their limitations: Across donors, most TCR sequences were observed very rarely, whereas some public TCRs were present in many individuals. Because the 87-base-pair reads could not distinguish some IMGT-functional V segments, including TRBV6-2 and TRBV6-3, those segments were excluded. CMV serostatus was the only immune exposure information available for the cohort. Three of the identified cytomegalovirus-associated TCR beta chains were confirmed in vitro to be specific for cytomegalovirus antigens. Compared with the roughly 700-donor mean, donors in an Asian-associated ancestry cluster had fewer N-insertions in productive TCRs, according to a later genetic analysis. Correlated functional status among segregating V segments might be attributable to linkage disequilibrium, but an unknown experimental factor could not be ruled out. A later analysis reported that several top co-occurrence clusters appeared linked to parvovirus B19, influenza, CMV and Epstein-Barr virus. The classifier was reported to diagnose cytomegalovirus status with high specificity and sensitivity in both the original and validation cohorts. In a later analysis, HLA-associated TCR beta chains showed more clonal expansion and lower generation probabilities than non-associated chains that were equally common. At a false discovery rate of 0.05, a later analysis linked 16,951 TCR beta sequences to specific HLA alleles. Because HLA typing was missing for some donors at each locus, association tests included only the typed subset. It was suggested by the authors that the approach could potentially be generalized to other disease states and immunological phenotypes. The earlier analysis of 587 of the donors excluded roughly 16 rarely observed V segments, including chromosome 9 orphons, because counts were too low. V-gene and J-gene trimming of TCR beta chains was associated with a missense DCLRE1C variant in a later genetic analysis, and the association was replicated in an independent cohort. According to a later analysis, TCR association rates differed among HLA loci, with DRB1 alleles showing the most associated TCRs and HLA-C alleles showing the fewest. In an earlier analysis of some 500 of the donors, most TCR beta V segments appeared in productive rearrangements about 87% or about 30% of the time, broadly matching IMGT annotations. A total of 150 or so TCR beta chains were listed by the study as associated with cytomegalovirus. Only TCR beta chains were sequenced in this cohort, and the absence of alpha or paired-chain data limited detectable features. A cluster of highly shared sequence variants was judged likely to be a technical artifact of the sequencing pipeline. According to a later analysis, most CMV-associated TCR beta chains appeared to be HLA-restricted, and the HLA associations seemed to be driven largely by CMV exposure. Presence/absence analyses assumed roughly uniform sequencing depth across donors, an assumption that may not hold. A further reported finding was that TCR beta sequences accurately predicted the HLA-A and HLA-B alleles for most subjects in the first cohort. Assigning TCR associations to individual alleles was difficult when HLA alleles, especially DR and DQ, strongly co-occurred.

The cohort comprised under 700 healthy bone marrow donors. At the time of sampling, all cohort members were nominally healthy, though unrecorded immune exposures were likely present. The donor tested CMV seropositive, placing the donor among the approximately 290 seropositive members of the cohort. Each donor provided a peripheral blood sample, and peripheral blood mononuclear cells were used for TCR beta sequencing. The Qiagen DNeasy Blood Extraction Kit was used to extract genomic DNA from the blood cell samples. As to this clone: Its binding antigen is unknown. Base qualities are missing; no much larger clone stands one base away.

CDR1 is given as SNHLY and CDR2 as FYNNEI, both from the germline V gene. V lost 6 bases and J lost 0 bases; the stretch between them is 12 bases long. The CDR3 numbers 14 residues from cysteine through phenylalanine. Just CDR3 DNA is preserved here, 42 bases in frame from base 1. Library prep was done by the immunoSEQ multiplex PCR assay. The multiplex PCR relied on a mix of 60 forward primers for TCR Vbeta segments and 13 reverse primers for TCR Jbeta segments. A multiplex PCR assay on genomic DNA amplified the CDR3 region of rearranged TCR beta genes. The amplified TCR beta libraries were sequenced on the Illumina HiSeq System as 87-base-pair reads. As for the authors' bioinformatics: In a later analysis, tens of millions of unique TCR beta chains were counted across the 666 repertoires, and about 10 million of these chains were shared by at least two donors. To remove PCR and sequencing errors, raw reads were error-corrected and collapsed into unique sequences using a nearest-neighbor algorithm that merged closely related sequences. Alignment of CDR3 sequences to IMGT reference sequences was used to assign V, D and J gene segments. For a sequence to be retained, at least a six-nucleotide match to both a V gene segment and a J gene segment was required. Rearrangements were called productive when the CDR3 lacked stop codons and stayed in frame with V and J; all others were non-productive. CDR3 was defined by IMGT convention, running from the second conserved V-encoded cysteine to the conserved J-encoded phenylalanine. Sequences without an unambiguous match to a single V gene segment were excluded from the earlier analysis of over 500 of the donors. In an earlier analysis of roughly 600 of the donors, a V segment was called functional when productive rearrangements were above 56.7%, and segregating when the standard deviation between donors exceeded 5%. A statistical classification framework was built for diagnosing cytomegalovirus status from the catalog of TCR beta chain sequences. In a later analysis, V and J genes were assigned by comparing TCR nucleotide sequences against IMGT/GENE-DB human TR gene sequences. A later analysis assigned CDR3 sequences and most-parsimonious VDJ recombination scenarios with the TCRdist pipeline. A later analysis defined each TCR beta chain by its CDR3 amino acid sequence plus V-gene family, and excluded reads lacking a unique V-gene family. As a way to deal with suspected cross-contamination and a sequencing artifact, a later analysis dropped 640 or so nucleotide sequences that were highly shared and had low generation probability. For each public chain, a later analysis derived a clonal expansion index from normalized ranks of inferred template counts within each repertoire. In a later analysis, generation probabilities were computed using a VDJ recombination model fitted to out-of-frame rearrangements, and the results were checked against IGoR. Hypergeometric tests were used in a later analysis to score TCR-TCR, TCR-HLA and TCR-CMV co-occurrence, with a repertoire-size bias correction applied to the TCR pairs. In a later analysis, false discovery rates were estimated by permuting HLA or CMV assignments 20 times. In a later analysis, co-occurring TCRs were grouped with DBSCAN, and TCRdist sequence similarity was added when clustering was performed within HLA-allele-positive subsets. Repertoires with fewer than 30,000 or more than 120,000 public chains, plus five repertoires with anomalous nucleotide sharing, were excluded from co-occurrence clustering. Sourced from immuneACCESS, this table was stored by TCRdb with only in-frame sequences that have V and J called. A share of the clones is absent; for the studies checked, an unresolved V gene accounts for under half, and the remainder has no known explanation. Clonal size and the V and J genes are those of that table, whereas D and trimming came from the DNA. For this sample there are more than 95,000 clones; less than 85% appear just once. The ten largest clones add up to around 20% of the sample.

This clonotype originated in a man aged 18-30 years in good health and CMV-seropositive. Recombination linked TRBV2 to TRBJ2-7; the D gene is perhaps TRBD1, on 6 matching bases. Input material: PBMCs. The CDR3 corresponds to CASSDTGFSYEQYF. Here is the DNA: TGTGCCAGCAGCGATACAGGGTTCTCCTACGAGCAGTACTTC.